This T cell receptor beta chain was sequenced for a study of OX40 agonist ivuxolimab in advanced cancers. The data were produced by immunoSEQ multiplex PCR, yet TCRdb's version contains in-frame clones alone and is incomplete. The table records 80,000 or so clones, over 85% of them present only once. Deletions cut 5 bases from V and 0 bases from J, with 10 bases between. Germline V gene lookup returns CDR1 PRHDT and CDR2 FYEKMQ (reference sequence). The CDR3 is 15 residues long. V and J are TRBV13 and TRBJ1-4, with a weak D call TRBD1 (5 bases). The receptor comes from an adult with an advanced solid tumor such as melanoma, head and neck, liver or kidney cancer. Sample: CD4+ or CD8+ T cells sorted from blood, taken in a trial of the OX40 agonist ivuxolimab. CDR3 sequence (DNA): TGTGCCAGCAGCATCAGGGCAACAACTAATGAAAAACTGTTTTTT. It is translated as CASSIRATTNEKLFF.